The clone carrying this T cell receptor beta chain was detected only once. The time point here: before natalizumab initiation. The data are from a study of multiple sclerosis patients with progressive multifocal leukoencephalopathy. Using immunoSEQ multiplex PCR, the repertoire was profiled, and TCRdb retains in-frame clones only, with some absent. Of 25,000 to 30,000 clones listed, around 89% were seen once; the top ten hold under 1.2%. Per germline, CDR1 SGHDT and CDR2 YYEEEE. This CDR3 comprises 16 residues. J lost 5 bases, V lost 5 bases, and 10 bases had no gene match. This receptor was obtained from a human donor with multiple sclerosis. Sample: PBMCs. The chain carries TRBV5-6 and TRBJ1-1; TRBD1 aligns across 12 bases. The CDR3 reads CASRAGTGGFNTEAFF. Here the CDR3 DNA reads TGTGCCAGCAGGGCCGGGACAGGGGGCTTTAATACTGAAGCTTTCTTT.